This TCR beta chain comes out of a study of siplizumab effects on memory and regulatory T cells. Study-level findings and limits: Naive or memory phenotype was unassignable for roughly 75-97% of proliferating CD4+ or CD8+ clones. Alloreactive sequences from unstimulated CD4+ memory cells fell significantly with siplizumab. Contribution to the alloresponse seemed major for naive T cells, which also seemed more diverse than memory cells.

As to this clone: The antigen remains unidentified.

Some clones are missing from TCRdb's copy, which holds only in-frame ones; the method was immunoSEQ multiplex PCR. The table records about 100,000 clones, more than 85% of them present only once. The V and J ends lost 2 bases and 8 bases, in that order; junction bases with no gene match: 9. CDR3 length: 15 amino acids. From germline, CDR1 is SGHTS and CDR2 YDEGEE. The gene calls are TRBV5-8 and TRBJ2-1, with 8 bases that match TRBD2. The source is a human donor in good health. The sequencing sample was made of Tregs sorted from blood. The CDR3 spells CASSLAGVGEDEQFF. CDR3 DNA: TGTGCCAGCAGCTTAGCGGGAGTCGGGGAAGATGAGCAGTTCTTC.